This T cell receptor beta chain was profiled in a study of CD8+ T cells in alopecia areata (dated by TCRdb to the late 2010s). With regard to the full study: In both human patients and the C3H/HeJ mouse model, the study applied high-throughput TCRbeta sequencing to look at T cell clonal expansion in alopecia areata. In humans, TCRbeta sequencing was performed on scalp tissue and on sorted CD4+ and CD8+ peripheral blood T cells from healthy controls and from patients with patchy or totalis/universalis alopecia areata. Scalp clonality was compared among normal scalp (n=4), patchy alopecia areata scalp (n=8), and alopecia totalis/universalis scalp (n=8). RNA was obtained with the PAXgene miRNA kit for fixed scalp, the miRNeasy kit for PBMCs, and the RNeasy kit for mouse skin. TCRbeta CDR3 regions were amplified by immunoSEQ multiplex PCR using 35 Vbeta forward and 13 Jbeta reverse primers.

Library method: the immunoSEQ multiplex PCR assay. RNA was extracted from all samples and reverse transcribed into cDNA, which served as template for TCR sequencing. First-strand cDNA was synthesized with SuperScript III using a 2:1 mix of oligo-dT and random hexamers. Amplification bias was assessed with a synthetic immune receptor repertoire, and residual bias was removed computationally. The authors processed their data as follows. Raw reads were preprocessed to remove errors, and CDR3 was defined according to IMGT conventions as the region from the conserved cysteine to phenylalanine. Clonality was computed by normalizing Shannon entropy by log2 of the number of productive unique TCRs and subtracting the result from 1. Whether each scalp clone was CD4 or CD8 was inferred by checking scalp TCRbeta sequences against the CD4 and CD8 repertoires from sorted blood. TCRdb retrieved this table from immuneACCESS and kept in-frame rearrangements only. Not all clones are present; in checked studies, unresolved V genes account for under half, and no reason is known for the remainder. V and J calls and clone size are those listed in that table; D and trimming were worked out from the DNA. The table for this sample lists some 200,000 clones; roughly 50% of them were counted only once. The ten largest clonotypes hold 4.9% of the sample.

In this sample, this clone turned up a few times. Its specific antigen is unknown. Per-nucleotide qualities are absent, and no much larger clonotype sits a single base away. PBMCs were isolated by density centrifugation and stained for CD3, CD4 and CD8, and CD4+ and CD8+ T cells were sorted on a FACSAria. Unaffected controls provided scalp biopsies and blood samples. V was cut back by 5 bases and J by 0 bases, leaving a gap of 18 bases between them. The germline V gene specifies SNHLY as CDR1 and FYNNEI as CDR2. The CDR3 contains 17 residues, cysteine and phenylalanine counted. The kept DNA is CDR3 alone, 51 bases in frame from the first base. Summary of the overall study and its limitations: Compared with normal scalp, lesional scalp, particularly in alopecia totalis/universalis, had higher clonality and more expanded CD8+ clones, which suggests antigenic drive. Shared TCR sequences between patients were less evident than in mice, which may be partly attributable to HLA diversity in the patient population. Resident alphabeta T cells in normal human skin are also sequenced, complicating scalp TCR repertoire analysis, unlike mouse skin dominated by gammadelta T cells.

This sequence uses TRBV2 and TRBJ2-3, with the D segment identity uncertain. This TCR came from a human donor in good health. Input material: CD8+ T cells sorted from blood. The DNA sequence is as follows: TGTGCCAGCAGTAGCCCCGGACCTCACCTTAGCACAGATACGCAGTATTTT. It encodes CASSSPGPHLSTDTQYF.